A single sample is the source of the 31 T cell receptor beta chains below, sequenced in a study of post-analysis software for immune sequencing data (dated by TCRdb to between 2015 and 2017). Overall study outcomes, separate from this receptor: Roughly 5 TRBV segments, including TRBV5-6, TRBV5-1 and TRBV20-1, were significantly more frequent in patients than controls.

For these receptors, no antigen is known. The library was generated by PCR. Sequencing used an Illumina HiSeq 2500. Unique molecular identifiers were incorporated into TCR beta cDNA libraries to reduce PCR and sequencing biases. TCRdb itself trimmed the public reads at Q25 with fastp, ran MiXCR and retained productive beta chains. Duplicate CDR3 protein sequences are folded into a single record with the most common DNA and genes. This sample lists about 540,000 distinct CDR3 sequences; roughly 34% were detected once. The top ten constitute 4.5% to 7.5% of the sample. Input material: blood. These receptors came from a girl younger than 18 with multiple sclerosis.

The genes are TRBV20-1 and TRBJ2-3; perhaps D is TRBD1 or TRBD2 (5 bases each). Trimming shortened V by 6 bases and J by 0 bases, and 16 bases separated the two germline ends. The germline V gene encodes CDR1 DFQATT and CDR2 SNEGSKA (reference sequence). The CDR3 is 15 amino acids. CDR3 DNA sequence: TGCAGTGCAACTACCGGGACCCCAAGCACAGATACGCAGTATTTT. It translates to CSATTGTPSTDTQYF.

This clonotype was detected a few times. The CDR3 sequence: CSARGTGGIQYF. DNA for the CDR3: TGCAGTGCTAGGGGGACAGGGGGCATTCAGTACTTC. V and J are TRBV20-1 and TRBJ2-4, with TRBD1 matching over 11 bases. Germline loops: CDR1 DFQATT, CDR2 SNEGSKA (reference sequence). The CDR3 has 12 amino acids. After removal of 3 bases from V and 9 bases from J, the junction contained 1 base not matched to a gene.

The J gene is TRBJ1-1, the V gene TRBV5-1; TRBD1 might be the D (5 bases). This CDR3 is 14 amino acids long. Trimming cost V 0 bases and J 4 bases, with 10 bases left between them. CDR1 and CDR2 (germline): SGHRS, YFSETQ. The CDR3 bases are TGCGCCAGCAGCTTGGAACGTGGGGGCACTGAAGCTTTCTTT. Encoded protein: CASSLERGGTEAFF.

The chain employs TRBV6-1 and TRBJ2-5, with D unresolved. CDR1 is MNHNS and CDR2 is SASEGT in the germline V gene. There are 12 residues in the CDR3. V was trimmed by 4 bases and J by 4 bases, leaving 7 bases between them. The CDR3 bases are TGTGCCAGCAGTGGTGGCCGAGAGACCCAGTACTTC. It codes for CASSGGRETQYF.

The table lists this clonotype with a few counts. The genes are TRBV10-3 and TRBJ2-3; no firm D call. Germline CDR1 ENHRY, CDR2 SYGVKD. This CDR3 has 14 residues. V lost 7 bases to trimming and J lost 0 bases, with 11 bases between them. CDR3 nucleotide sequence: TGTGCCATCAAGGATGTGGTTAGCACAGATACGCAGTATTTT. Translation: CAIKDVVSTDTQYF.

Regarding this clonotype: A much larger clone lies one base from this, so it may be a read error. This chain links TRBV18 with TRBJ2-1; D is unclear. Germline CDR1 is KGHSH and CDR2 is LQKENI. V shed 2 bases and J shed 2 bases, with 10 bases lying between them. CDR3 length: 15 amino acids. The CDR3 is CASSPWGTAYNEQFF. As DNA, the CDR3 is TGTGCCAGCTCACCATGGGGAACAGCCTACAATGAGCAGTTCTTC.

The V call is TRBV6-4, the J call TRBJ1-5; D perhaps matches TRBD1 (6 bases). V dropped 2 bases and J dropped 5 bases, with 13 bases sitting between them. Germline lookup yields CDR1 MRHNA and CDR2 SNTAGT. The CDR3 length is 15 residues. The CDR3 DNA reads TGTGCCAGCAGTGACCTCAGGGGCGGGGATCAGCCCCAGCATTTT. Its translation: CASSDLRGGDQPQHF.

This clonotype was seen only a few times. This sequence joins TRBV12-5 and TRBJ1-2; 9 positions match TRBD1. The CDR3 totals 12 residues. V was clipped by 10 bases and J by 9 bases; unmatched bases: 9. The germline CDR1 and CDR2 sequences are LGHNT and FRNRAP. The CDR3 loop reads CAIPSGTGSYTF. Here the CDR3 DNA reads TGTGCTATTCCCTCCGGGACAGGGAGCTACACCTTC.

CDR3 region: CSARQGSFPRDQPQHF. In nucleotides, the CDR3 is TGCAGTGCTCGACAGGGGTCCTTTCCACGGGATCAGCCCCAGCATTTT. The V and J genes are TRBV20-1 and TRBJ1-5; 8 bases align to TRBD1. This CDR3 is built from 16 residues. From germline, CDR1 is DFQATT and CDR2 SNEGSKA (reference sequence). With 5 bases clipped from V and 5 bases from J, the junction kept 14 bases outside the gene matches.

As concerns this clonotype: One junction end does not reproduce the germline sequence, and a read error may be involved. The chain couples TRBV5-1 to TRBJ2-2; TRBD1 matches 10 bases. This CDR3 comprises 16 residues. Germline lookup yields CDR1 SGHRS and CDR2 YFSETQ. CDR3 DNA: TGCGCCAGCAGCTTGGAGGGACAGGGGAGCACCGGGGAACTGTTTTTT. Translation gives CASSLEGQGSTGELFF.

Comment on this clonotype: At one boundary the junction diverges from the germline segment, which might be a read error. The genes are TRBV4-1 and TRBJ2-6; 7 positions match TRBD1. The CDR3 runs to 17 residues. Looked up from germline, CDR1 is MGHRA and CDR2 is YSYEKL. The CDR3 loop is CASSQDPGGSGANVLTF. CDR3 nucleotide sequence: TGCGCCAGCAGTCAAGATCCAGGGGGCTCTGGGGCCAACGTCCTGACTTTC.

This chain joins TRBV6-6 and TRBJ2-1; D gene unclear. This CDR3 has 17 amino acids. Germline CDR1 reads MNHNY; CDR2 reads SVGAGI (reference sequence). Trimming removed 0 bases at V and 5 bases at J, with 17 bases between. The CDR3 loop is CASSYSGRRVAHNEQFF. The CDR3 region has the DNA TGTGCCAGCAGTTACTCCGGACGACGGGTCGCCCACAATGAGCAGTTCTTC.

This clonotype was observed a handful of times. The chain couples TRBV6-6 to TRBJ1-2, with D tentatively TRBD1 (6 bases). The CDR3 runs 14 residues. Germline assignment: CDR1 MNHNY and CDR2 SVGAGI (reference sequence). V lost 2 bases to trimming and J lost 2 bases, with 9 bases between them. The CDR3 nucleotides are TGTGCCAGCAGTTACCTTGACAGGAACTATGGCTACACCTTC. Its protein product is CASSYLDRNYGYTF.

The chain links TRBV28 to TRBJ2-1; D uncertain. V was trimmed by 8 bases and J by 11 bases, leaving 10 bases between them. This CDR3 comprises 10 residues. CDR1 and CDR2 (germline): MDHEN, SYDVKM. This chain's CDR3 is CASSGGKQFF. DNA of the CDR3: TGTGCCAGCTCTGGCGGTAAGCAGTTCTTC.

The J gene is TRBJ2-7, the V gene TRBV21-1. TRBV21-1 is an annotated pseudogene. This CDR3 is built from 13 residues. The CDR3 sequence: CASSKVHSYEQYF. DNA for the CDR3: TGTGCCAGCAGCAAAGTACACAGCTACGAGCAGTACTTC.

This clonotype was counted between two and nine times. At one end, the junction sequence differs from germline, possibly due to a read error. The V and J genes are TRBV12-5 and TRBJ2-1; D ambiguous. CDR3 length equals 11 residues. From germline, CDR1 is LGHNT and CDR2 FRNRAP. CDR3 region: CASALVYEQFF. The DNA of the CDR3 is TGTGCTAGTGCTTTGGTATATGAGCAGTTCTTC.

V is TRBV6-6 and J is TRBJ2-3, with 12 bases fitting TRBD1. CDR1 and CDR2 (germline): MNHNY, SVGAGI (reference sequence). Trimming cost V 6 bases and J 3 bases; bases outside gene matches: 4. The CDR3 length is 15 residues. The CDR3 here is CASRGTGGKTDTQYF. CDR3 nucleotides: TGTGCCAGCAGAGGGACAGGGGGCAAAACAGATACGCAGTATTTT.

This clonotype occurred a few times. The chain couples TRBV29-1 to TRBJ2-6; 7 bases align to TRBD1. Germline V lookup: CDR1 SQVTM, CDR2 ANQGSEA. This CDR3 is built from 13 residues. J lost 4 bases, V lost 6 bases, and 3 bases had no gene match. CDR3 nucleotides: TGCAGCGTACAGGGGCAGGGGGCCAACGTCCTGACTTTC. Protein: CSVQGQGANVLTF.

The chain carries TRBV7-9 and TRBJ1-1; D might be TRBD1 (6 bases). Per germline, CDR1 SEHNR and CDR2 FQNEAQ (reference sequence). The CDR3 has 15 amino acids. The ends were cut back, 2 bases at V and 1 base at J, with 11 bases in the middle. Written as DNA, the CDR3 is TGTGCCAGCAGCTTATATGGGGGCCGGAACACTGAAGCTTTCTTT. Its translation: CASSLYGGRNTEAFF. The complete variable domain, with remaining parts taken from reference TRBV7-9 and TRBJ1-1, reads DTGVSQNPRHKITKRGQNVTFRCDPISEHNRLYWYRQTLGQGPEFLTYFQNEAQLEKSRLLSDRFSAERPKGSFSTLEIQRTEQGDSAMYLCASSLYGGRNTEAFFGQGTRLTVV.

V gene TRBV20-1 combines with J gene TRBJ1-2, with D tentatively TRBD1 (5 bases). The CDR3 runs 15 residues. V shed 1 base and J shed 4 bases, with 16 bases lying between them. Germline loops: CDR1 DFQATT, CDR2 SNEGSKA (reference sequence). Here the CDR3 DNA reads TGCAGTGCTAGAGGGGGGGGGACTTCTATCTATGGCTACACCTTC. It codes for CSARGGGTSIYGYTF.

At least ten counts were recorded for this clonotype. V is TRBV6-5 and J is TRBJ2-3; D is uncertain. CDR3 length equals 15 residues. Germline CDR1 is MNHEY and CDR2 is SVGAGI. V was cut by 6 bases and J by 6 bases, with 19 bases left in between. The CDR3 region is CASRVMGKRGDTQYF. The CDR3 coding sequence is TGTGCCAGCAGGGTGATGGGGAAGCGTGGGGATACGCAGTATTTT.

The CDR3 DNA sequence: TGCAGTGTAGGGCGGGACACCAACTCTGGAAACACCATATATTTT. Its protein is CSVGRDTNSGNTIYF. This chain uses TRBV20-1 with TRBJ1-3, with D possibly being TRBD1 (6 bases). With 7 bases removed from V and 0 bases from J, the gap between germline ends came to 16 bases. The CDR3 length is 15 residues. Germline CDR1 reads DFQATT; CDR2 reads SNEGSKA (reference sequence).

This clonotype was seen repeatedly, ten times or more. The gene calls are TRBV7-3 and TRBJ2-1; D may be TRBD1 (6 bases). Per germline, CDR1 SGHTA and CDR2 FQGTGA. Trimming removed 5 bases at V and 4 bases at J, with 12 bases between. This CDR3 has 14 amino acids. CDR3 in amino acids: CASSVTGQYNEQFF. Written as DNA, the CDR3 is TGTGCCAGCAGCGTCACGGGACAATACAATGAGCAGTTCTTC.

This clonotype was detected once. Since a much larger clone is just one base distant, this may be a read error. The V and J genes are TRBV3-1 and TRBJ2-5; the D is unclear. The V gene lost 5 bases and the J gene lost 0 bases, with 7 bases spanning the gap. Germline V gives CDR1 LGHDT, CDR2 YNNKEL (reference sequence). The CDR3 spans 13 residues. The CDR3 DNA reads TGTGCCAGCAGCTTCGACCACCAAGAGACCCAGTACTTC. Its translation: CASSFDHQETQYF.

The rearrangement links TRBV12-3 or TRBV12-4 to TRBJ2-3, with D tentatively TRBD1 (6 bases). The CDR3 length is 11 residues. V lost 7 bases and J lost 9, with 11 bases in between. The DNA for the CDR3 is TGTGCCAGCACTATGAGGGGGACGCAGTATTTT. Its protein product is CASTMRGTQYF.

This clonotype has a handful of counts. The chain joins TRBV7-9 to TRBJ2-7; 9 bases are shared with TRBD1. V was clipped by 4 bases and J by 4 bases; unmatched bases: 8. Germline V gives CDR1 SEHNR, CDR2 FQNEAQ (reference sequence). This CDR3 comprises 15 residues. The CDR3 region is CASSSTGQGNYEQYF. The CDR3 DNA is TGTGCCAGCAGCTCAACAGGACAGGGGAATTACGAGCAGTACTTC.

The chain uses TRBV29-1 and TRBJ1-4, with D unresolved. CDR1 SQVTM and CDR2 ANQGSEA come from the germline V gene. The CDR3 contains 11 residues. V was shortened by 7 bases and J by 5 bases, with 8 bases between the two germline ends. The DNA of the CDR3 is TGCAGCGCGGGCTTAAATGAAAAACTGTTTTTT. Translating gives CSAGLNEKLFF. The full variable domain, with the rest looked up from reference TRBV29-1 and TRBJ1-4, is SAVISQKPSRDICQRGTSLTIQCQVDSQVTMMFWYRQQPGQSLTLIATANQGSEATYESGFVIDKFPISRPNLTFSTLTVSNMSPEDSSIYLCSAGLNEKLFFGSGTQLSVL.

J is TRBJ1-1 and V is TRBV29-1, with D maybe TRBD1 (6 bases). This CDR3 has 13 residues. The V gene lost 6 bases and the J gene lost 1 base, with 12 bases spanning the gap. The germline V gene has CDR1 SQVTM and CDR2 ANQGSEA. CDR3 amino acids: CSVSTGGNTEAFF. CDR3 DNA: TGCAGCGTGTCGACAGGCGGGAACACTGAAGCTTTCTTT. The full variable domain, with the rest looked up from reference TRBV29-1 and TRBJ1-1, is SAVISQKPSRDICQRGTSLTIQCQVDSQVTMMFWYRQQPGQSLTLIATANQGSEATYESGFVIDKFPISRPNLTFSTLTVSNMSPEDSSIYLCSVSTGGNTEAFFGQGTRLTVV.

CDR3 nucleotides: TGCGCCAGCAGTGAGTCGCGGGGACTTCTGACCGGGGAGCTGTTTTTT. As protein: CASSESRGLLTGELFF. The chain combines TRBV10-2 with TRBJ2-2; D perhaps matches TRBD2 (6 bases). Germline-derived CDR1 and CDR2 are WSHSY and SAAADI. V gave up 0 bases and J gave up 5 bases, with 13 bases separating them. The CDR3 contains 16 residues.

This chain joins TRBV7-9 and TRBJ1-2, with D perhaps matching TRBD1 (6 bases). The V end was cut by 5 bases, the J end by 3 bases, with 13 bases between. Germline V CDR1 and CDR2: SEHNR, FQNEAQ (reference sequence). There are 14 residues in the CDR3. The CDR3 nucleotides read TGTGCCAGCAGCGAGGCAGGGACACACTATGGCTACACCTTC. The encoded protein is CASSEAGTHYGYTF. The variable domain in full, with the rest retrieved from reference TRBV7-9 and TRBJ1-2, is DTGVSQNPRHKITKRGQNVTFRCDPISEHNRLYWYRQTLGQGPEFLTYFQNEAQLEKSRLLSDRFSAERPKGSFSTLEIQRTEQGDSAMYLCASSEAGTHYGYTFGSGTRLTVV.

This clonotype was counted a few times. This chain links TRBV20-1 with TRBJ1-2; D not resolved. Germline CDR1 and CDR2: DFQATT and SNEGSKA (reference sequence). The V gene lost 3 bases and the J gene lost 6 bases, with 11 bases spanning the gap. The CDR3 runs 12 residues. CDR3 sequence reads: CSARTDFHGYTF. CDR3 nucleotide sequence: TGCAGTGCTAGGACGGATTTTCATGGCTACACCTTC.